A selection of T cell receptor beta chains follows, all from one sample in a study of T cells after yellow fever vaccination. TCRdb re-derived calls from the 5' RACE reads in MiXCR, one entry per CDR3 protein. The sample gives a few hundred thousand distinct CDR3 sequences, 3.6% of which show up once; around a quarter is in the top ten. The specimen was PBMCs, collected on the day of the yellow fever booster vaccination. The receptors originated from a man between 18 and 35 years old who received the YFV17D yellow fever vaccine. Each CDR3 is given with its conserved first and last residue. Each record gives: D gene, V gene, clone size, J gene, CDR3 DNA, CDR3 protein. The D gene is left open where the match is weak. Rows give clone size only sometimes, using once, few, many, or a class for an expanded clone.

d_call: TRBD1
v_call: TRBV29-1
clone_size: .
j_call: TRBJ2-2
cdr3_nt: TGCAGCGTTGAAGGGGTCGGACAGGGGGCTTCGAACACCGGGGAGCTGTTTTTT
cdr3_aa: CSVEGVGQGASNTGELFF

d_call: .
v_call: TRBV5-6
clone_size: few
j_call: TRBJ2-5
cdr3_nt: TGTGCCAGCAGCTTGGGGTCCGGAGAGACCCAGTACTTC
cdr3_aa: CASSLGSGETQYF

d_call: .
v_call: TRBV5-5
clone_size: .
j_call: TRBJ1-1
cdr3_nt: TGTGCCAGCAGCCGTCGCGGATGGGCAGCGAACACTGAAGCTTTCTTT
cdr3_aa: CASSRRGWAANTEAFF

d_call: TRBD2
v_call: TRBV7-2
clone_size: many
j_call: TRBJ2-1
cdr3_nt: TGTGCCAGCAGCTTAGTCCATTCTAGCGGGGGGGCCGCCTACAATGAGCAGTTCTTC
cdr3_aa: CASSLVHSSGGAAYNEQFF

d_call: .
v_call: TRBV30
clone_size: many
j_call: TRBJ1-1
cdr3_nt: TGTGCCTGGGGGACCGGGGGTTTGACTGAAGCTTTCTTT
cdr3_aa: CAWGTGGLTEAFF

d_call: TRBD2
v_call: TRBV5-6
clone_size: many
j_call: TRBJ2-3
cdr3_nt: TGTGCCAGCAGCTCGGGGGGAAGTACGGATACGCAGTATTTT
cdr3_aa: CASSSGGSTDTQYF

d_call: TRBD1
v_call: TRBV7-7
clone_size: many
j_call: TRBJ2-1
cdr3_nt: TGTGCTAGCAGTGACAGGGGGGATGGCAATGAGCAGTTCTTC
cdr3_aa: CASSDRGDGNEQFF

d_call: .
v_call: TRBV7-9
clone_size: many
j_call: TRBJ2-1
cdr3_nt: TGTGCCAGCAGCGGTAGGGAGCAGTTCTTC
cdr3_aa: CASSGREQFF

d_call: .
v_call: TRBV9
clone_size: many
j_call: TRBJ2-2
cdr3_nt: TGTGCCAGCAGCGCGTCCCGGGGATCGAACACCGGGGAGCTGTTTTTT
cdr3_aa: CASSASRGSNTGELFF

d_call: .
v_call: TRBV6-1
clone_size: .
j_call: TRBJ1-6
cdr3_nt: TGTGCCAGCAGTGAAGCCTCAATTTTTAATTCACCCCTCCACTTT
cdr3_aa: CASSEASIFNSPLHF

d_call: TRBD1
v_call: TRBV11-3
clone_size: many
j_call: TRBJ2-1
cdr3_nt: TGTGCCAGCAGCTTAGAACAGGGGGGCTCGAGCTCCTACAATGAGCAGTTCTTC
cdr3_aa: CASSLEQGGSSSYNEQFF

d_call: .
v_call: TRBV5-1
clone_size: few
j_call: TRBJ2-1
cdr3_nt: TGCGCCAGCAGCTTGTGGGGCGCGAACAATGAGCAGTTCTTC
cdr3_aa: CASSLWGANNEQFF

d_call: TRBD1
v_call: TRBV7-9
clone_size: few
j_call: TRBJ1-1
cdr3_nt: TGTGCCAGCAGCCCCTCAGGACAGGTGGGCACTGAAGCTTTCTTT
cdr3_aa: CASSPSGQVGTEAFF

d_call: .
v_call: TRBV9
clone_size: many
j_call: TRBJ2-5
cdr3_nt: TGTGCCAGCAGCGTAGCCCCGCAAGAGACCCAGTACTTC
cdr3_aa: CASSVAPQETQYF

d_call: .
v_call: TRBV12-3/TRBV12-4
clone_size: .
j_call: TRBJ2-5
cdr3_nt: TGTGCCAGCAGTTTAAGGGACGGGTACCTGGGGGCCCAGTACTTC
cdr3_aa: CASSLRDGYLGAQYF

d_call: .
v_call: TRBV5-1
clone_size: many
j_call: TRBJ1-1
cdr3_nt: TGCGCCAGCAGCGCGGGACACGTTAACACTGAAGCTTTCTTT
cdr3_aa: CASSAGHVNTEAFF

d_call: TRBD2
v_call: TRBV2
clone_size: many
j_call: TRBJ2-1
cdr3_nt: TGTGCCAGCAGTGAATCTCGCGGGGGTGTATATGAGCAGTTCTTC
cdr3_aa: CASSESRGGVYEQFF

d_call: .
v_call: TRBV5-4
clone_size: .
j_call: TRBJ2-2
cdr3_nt: TGTGCCAGCAGCTTGTTAGGGGCCGGGGAGCTGTTTTTT
cdr3_aa: CASSLLGAGELFF

d_call: .
v_call: TRBV5-1
clone_size: many
j_call: TRBJ2-1
cdr3_nt: TGCGCCAGCAGTATCGATTCGGGGAATGAGCAGTTCTTC
cdr3_aa: CASSIDSGNEQFF

d_call: .
v_call: TRBV4-1
clone_size: many
j_call: TRBJ1-2
cdr3_nt: TGCGCCAGCAGCCGCACATCGGAAGGAGACTATGGCTACACCTTC
cdr3_aa: CASSRTSEGDYGYTF

d_call: TRBD1
v_call: TRBV12-5
clone_size: many
j_call: TRBJ1-2
cdr3_nt: TGTGCTAGTGGTTTGGCCCCGACAGGGGATGACTATGGCTACACCTTC
cdr3_aa: CASGLAPTGDDYGYTF

d_call: TRBD2
v_call: TRBV12-3/TRBV12-4
clone_size: many
j_call: TRBJ2-4
cdr3_nt: TGTGCCAGCAGTTCGGCCCCCGGGGGGGTCAAAAACATTCAGTACTTC
cdr3_aa: CASSSAPGGVKNIQYF

d_call: TRBD1
v_call: TRBV14
clone_size: many
j_call: TRBJ2-1
cdr3_nt: TGTGCCAGCAGCGGACAGGGGTATGAGCAGTTCTTC
cdr3_aa: CASSGQGYEQFF

d_call: .
v_call: TRBV4-3
clone_size: few
j_call: TRBJ1-2
cdr3_nt: TGCGCCAGCAGCCAAGATACAGGACTCCATGGCTACACCTTC
cdr3_aa: CASSQDTGLHGYTF

d_call: .
v_call: TRBV7-8
clone_size: many
j_call: TRBJ1-6
cdr3_nt: TGTGCCAGCAGCTTAGTCTTTGGTAATTCACCCCTCCACTTT
cdr3_aa: CASSLVFGNSPLHF

d_call: TRBD1
v_call: TRBV18
clone_size: .
j_call: TRBJ1-4
cdr3_nt: TGTGCCAGCTCACCCCGACAGGGGGAGGGTGAAAAACTGTTTTTT
cdr3_aa: CASSPRQGEGEKLFF

d_call: .
v_call: TRBV20-1
clone_size: few
j_call: TRBJ1-2
cdr3_nt: TGCAGTCCCCTTGGAGGGCCCTATGGCTACACCTTC
cdr3_aa: CSPLGGPYGYTF

d_call: .
v_call: TRBV11-2
clone_size: many
j_call: TRBJ2-2
cdr3_nt: TGTGCCAGCAGCCACCTTAGCGGAAACACCGGGGAGCTGTTTTTT
cdr3_aa: CASSHLSGNTGELFF